This passage covers 15 T cell receptor beta chains from one sample sequenced in a study of OX40 agonist ivuxolimab in advanced cancers. The library was produced with the immunoSEQ multiplex PCR assay. TCRdb stores this immuneACCESS table with in-frame sequences only. Part of the clones is absent; in the studies checked, under half of the shortfall reflects unresolved V genes, and no reason is known for the rest. In all, the sample holds approximately 90,000 clones, and around 88% of those were seen once. The ten largest clones represent 1.3% to 1.5% of the sample. Sequenced here: CD4+ or CD8+ T cells sorted from blood, sampled in a trial of the OX40 agonist ivuxolimab. Every receptor here comes from an adult with an advanced solid tumor such as melanoma, head and neck, liver or kidney cancer.

The gene calls are TRBV5-8 and TRBJ1-1; D unresolved. Germline loops: CDR1 SGHTS, CDR2 YDEGEE. V lost 8 bases and J 0 bases, leaving 14 bases between the germline ends. CDR3 length: 14 residues. CDR3 DNA sequence: TGTGCCAGGGAGGGCGAACGAATGAACACTGAAGCTTTCTTT. This translates into CAREGERMNTEAFF.

This rearrangement joins TRBV5-4 to TRBJ2-3; a weak D match, TRBD2 (6 bases). CDR1 is SGHNT, CDR2 YYREEE, per germline (reference sequence). Trimming left V 0 bases short and J 4 bases short, with 6 bases between. CDR3 length: 13 residues. CDR3: CASSLGEADTQYF. As DNA, the CDR3 is TGTGCCAGCAGCTTGGGGGAGGCAGATACGCAGTATTTT.

The chain couples TRBV25-1 to TRBJ2-7, with 11 bases matching TRBD1. The CDR3 consists of 16 residues. CDR1 is MGHDK, CDR2 SYGVNS, per germline. V shed 6 bases and J 2 bases; nucleotides not matched to a gene: 9. CDR3 protein: CASRASAGQGAYEQYF. The CDR3, as DNA: TGTGCCAGCAGGGCTTCAGCGGGACAGGGGGCCTACGAGCAGTACTTC.

This clone was observed once. The chain joins TRBV5-1 to TRBJ2-2; TRBD2 aligns across 8 bases. V was clipped by 4 bases and J by 6 bases; unmatched bases: 5. CDR1 is SGHRS, CDR2 YFSETQ, per germline. The CDR3 contains 14 residues. The CDR3: CASSVMRGAGELFF. The DNA for the CDR3 is TGCGCCAGCAGCGTCATGCGGGGGGCCGGGGAGCTGTTTTTT.

This chain uses TRBV9 with TRBJ2-2, with D maybe TRBD2 (5 bases). V was shortened by 7 bases and J by 1 base, with 11 bases between the two germline ends. Germline assignment: CDR1 SGDLS and CDR2 YYNGEE. The CDR3 loop spans 14 amino acids. The CDR3 nucleotides are TGTGCCAGCTCGTCGGGGTTGAACACCGGGGAGCTGTTTTTT. It yields the protein CASSSGLNTGELFF.

This sequence joins TRBV4-2 and TRBJ2-5; D call uncertain. The germline V gene has CDR1 LGHNA and CDR2 YNFKEQ. The CDR3 totals 13 residues. Trimming pared 0 bases from V and 1 base from J, leaving 3 bases between. The CDR3 DNA follows: TGTGCCAGCAGCCAAGATCGCCAAGAGACCCAGTACTTC. It is translated as CASSQDRQETQYF.

The sample holds a few counts of this clone. The chain is built from TRBV7-3 and TRBJ1-1, with D unclear. There are 14 residues in the CDR3. V was cut by 2 bases and J by 4 bases, with 11 bases left in between. Germline V CDR1 and CDR2: SGHTA, FQGTGA. CDR3 bases: TGTGCCAGCAGCTTATTGGGGTTAGGCACTGAAGCTTTCTTT. Its translation: CASSLLGLGTEAFF.

V is TRBV11-1 and J is TRBJ1-2; tentatively, D is TRBD1 (6 bases). The CDR3 is made up of 13 amino acids. V gave up 5 bases and J gave up 2 bases, with 9 bases separating them. CDR1 and CDR2 from the germline V gene are SGHAT and FQDESV (reference sequence). The CDR3: CASSDDRNYGYTF. CDR3 DNA: TGTGCCAGCAGCGACGACAGGAACTATGGCTACACCTTC.

This chain uses TRBV27 with TRBJ2-7; D is unclear. Germline CDR1 and CDR2: MNHEY and SMNVEV (reference sequence). The CDR3 runs 13 residues. Deletions cut 2 bases from V and 6 bases from J, with 11 bases between. Written as DNA, the CDR3 is TGTGCCAGCAGTTTAACCTATCGGGTCGAGCAGTACTTC. Its protein is CASSLTYRVEQYF.

This chain uses TRBV5-1 with TRBJ2-5; D perhaps matches TRBD2 (6 bases). Trimming shortened V by 2 bases and J by 1 base, and 9 bases separated the two germline ends. In germline, CDR1 is SGHRS, CDR2 YFSETQ. This CDR3 has 14 amino acids. The CDR3 DNA reads TGCGCCAGCAGCTTCCTCGGGGGCCAAGAGACCCAGTACTTC. This gives the protein CASSFLGGQETQYF.

This chain links TRBV6-6 with TRBJ2-6; 9 nucleotides agree with TRBD1. The V segment lost 5 bases and the J segment 2 bases; nucleotides outside the gene matches: 4. Germline CDR1 and CDR2: MNHNY and SVGAGI (reference sequence). This CDR3 is 16 amino acids long. CDR3 loop: CASSPQGAAGANVLTF. The CDR3 DNA reads TGTGCCAGCAGTCCACAGGGGGCTGCTGGGGCCAACGTCCTGACTTTC.

This chain links TRBV19 with TRBJ2-7, with 7 bases lining up with TRBD1. J gave up 3 bases and V 6 bases, and 8 bases lay outside the gene matches. CDR3 size: 14 residues. The germline gives CDR1 LNHDA, CDR2 SQIVND (reference sequence). The CDR3 coding sequence is TGTGCCAGTAGGACAAGGACAGGCGACTACGAGCAGTACTTC. Amino acids: CASRTRTGDYEQYF.

The rearrangement links TRBV27 to TRBJ2-3, with a possible D match to TRBD2 (6 bases). With 1 base removed from V and 5 bases from J, the gap between germline ends came to 16 bases. Germline lookup yields CDR1 MNHEY and CDR2 SMNVEV (reference sequence). There are 16 residues in the CDR3. This CDR3 reads CASSLLGGRRGDTQYF. CDR3 in DNA: TGTGCCAGCAGTTTATTAGGCGGGCGGCGGGGAGATACGCAGTATTTT.

This sequence joins TRBV9 and TRBJ2-1, with 12 bases fitting TRBD2. There are 15 residues in the CDR3. Germline V CDR1 and CDR2: SGDLS, YYNGEE. J gave up 9 bases and V 4 bases, and 8 bases lay outside the gene matches. CDR3 in amino acids: CASSFLAGGDSEQFF. The CDR3 nucleotides read TGTGCCAGCAGCTTTCTAGCGGGGGGGGACAGTGAGCAGTTCTTC.

The rearrangement joins TRBV5-1 to TRBJ2-3; tentatively, D is TRBD1 (6 bases). The CDR3 totals 16 residues. Trimming cost V 4 bases and J 1 base, with 16 bases left between them. CDR1 SGHRS and CDR2 YFSETQ come from the germline V gene. The CDR3 bases are TGCGCCAGCAGCCCGAATGGGGACATCCGCACAGATACGCAGTATTTT. Protein sequence: CASSPNGDIRTDTQYF.